These T cell receptor beta chains were read from a single sample in a study of human T cells and chemical hapten exposure. One entry per CDR3 protein, called by TCRdb with MiXCR from the RACE reads. The table lists 150,000 to 200,000 distinct CDR3 sequences, around 22% of them singletons, with about 7% in the top ten. The sequences come from whole blood, collected in connection with sensitization to the hapten diphenylcyclopropenone (DPC). The receptors shown here come from a woman aged 50 to 65 with alopecia areata. Some clones in this sample may be carry-over from other donors' samples. The CDR3 runs from the conserved cysteine through the conserved F or W. A D gene is named only where the DNA matches it firmly. Rows give clone size only sometimes, using once, few, many, or a class for an expanded clone.

clone_size: few; d_call: TRBD1; j_call: TRBJ2-1; v_call: TRBV5-1; cdr3_aa: CASSMTGDDNEQFF; cdr3_nt: TGCGCCAGCAGCATGACAGGGGACGACAATGAGCAGTTCTTC
clone_size: NA; d_call: NA; j_call: TRBJ2-7; v_call: TRBV20-1; cdr3_aa: CSASGPTYEQYF; cdr3_nt: TGCAGTGCTAGCGGGCCTACCTACGAGCAGTACTTC
clone_size: few; d_call: TRBD1; j_call: TRBJ1-5; v_call: TRBV20-1; cdr3_aa: CSASRGQFNQPQHF; cdr3_nt: TGCAGTGCTAGTCGGGGACAGTTCAATCAGCCCCAGCATTTT
clone_size: NA; d_call: TRBD2; j_call: TRBJ2-1; v_call: TRBV12-3/TRBV12-4; cdr3_aa: CASSPASGRYNEQFF; cdr3_nt: TGTGCCAGCAGCCCCGCTAGCGGGCGCTACAATGAGCAGTTCTTC
clone_size: NA; d_call: NA; j_call: TRBJ2-5; v_call: TRBV30; cdr3_aa: CAWSVGQQETQYF; cdr3_nt: TGTGCCTGGAGTGTTGGACAGCAAGAGACCCAGTACTTC
clone_size: few; d_call: NA; j_call: TRBJ1-1; v_call: TRBV29-1; cdr3_aa: CSVEYVSSVAFF; cdr3_nt: TGCAGCGTTGAATATGTTTCTTCGGTAGCTTTCTTT
clone_size: NA; d_call: TRBD2; j_call: TRBJ2-1; v_call: TRBV7-8; cdr3_aa: CASSSQLAGGDNEQFF; cdr3_nt: TGTGCCAGCAGCTCCCAACTAGCGGGAGGGGACAATGAGCAGTTCTTC
clone_size: few; d_call: TRBD1; j_call: TRBJ1-2; v_call: TRBV11-2; cdr3_aa: CASSFSTGGSPNYGYTF; cdr3_nt: TGTGCCAGCAGCTTCTCGACAGGGGGGTCCCCTAACTATGGCTACACCTTC
clone_size: few; d_call: TRBD1; j_call: TRBJ1-1; v_call: TRBV7-9; cdr3_aa: CASSGRLGQGAVAFF; cdr3_nt: TGTGCCAGCAGCGGCCGACTGGGACAGGGGGCGGTCGCTTTCTTT
clone_size: NA; d_call: TRBD2; j_call: TRBJ2-7; v_call: TRBV29-1; cdr3_aa: CSVVAGQGLTYEQYF; cdr3_nt: TGCAGCGTGGTGGCCGGGCAGGGACTAACCTACGAGCAGTACTTC
clone_size: NA; d_call: NA; j_call: TRBJ2-1; v_call: TRBV7-3; cdr3_aa: CASSSGTGNEQFF; cdr3_nt: TGTGCCAGCAGCTCCGGCACTGGCAATGAGCAGTTCTTC
clone_size: few; d_call: TRBD1; j_call: TRBJ2-3; v_call: TRBV27; cdr3_aa: CASSSRDRGITDTQYF; cdr3_nt: TGTGCCAGCAGTTCCCGGGACAGGGGTATAACAGATACGCAGTATTTT
clone_size: NA; d_call: NA; j_call: TRBJ2-3; v_call: TRBV29-1; cdr3_aa: CSVGAGRTQYF; cdr3_nt: TGCAGCGTTGGGGCAGGGCGGACGCAGTATTTT
clone_size: few; d_call: NA; j_call: TRBJ2-2; v_call: TRBV6-5; cdr3_aa: CASSYYGSTNTGELFF; cdr3_nt: TGTGCCAGCAGTTACTATGGCTCAACTAATACCGGGGAGCTGTTTTTT
clone_size: few; d_call: TRBD1; j_call: TRBJ2-1; v_call: TRBV29-1; cdr3_aa: CSIRSTGPKYNEQFF; cdr3_nt: TGCAGCATCCGGTCGACAGGGCCGAAATACAATGAGCAGTTCTTC
clone_size: NA; d_call: TRBD1; j_call: TRBJ2-7; v_call: TRBV20-1; cdr3_aa: CSAYYRTGYYEQYF; cdr3_nt: TGCAGTGCGTACTACCGGACAGGATACTACGAGCAGTACTTC
clone_size: many; d_call: TRBD2; j_call: TRBJ2-5; v_call: TRBV7-8; cdr3_aa: CASSLLGASGDKETQYF; cdr3_nt: TGTGCCAGCAGCCTTTTGGGGGCTAGCGGGGATAAAGAGACCCAGTACTTC
clone_size: NA; d_call: NA; j_call: TRBJ2-5; v_call: TRBV27; cdr3_aa: CASSLSIRQETQYF; cdr3_nt: TGTGCCAGCAGTTTATCGATTCGCCAAGAGACCCAGTACTTC
clone_size: NA; d_call: TRBD1; j_call: TRBJ2-1; v_call: TRBV19; cdr3_aa: CASSSRRGRSSYNEQFF; cdr3_nt: TGTGCCAGTAGTTCGAGAAGGGGGCGGAGCTCCTACAATGAGCAGTTCTTC
clone_size: NA; d_call: TRBD2; j_call: TRBJ2-1; v_call: TRBV6-1; cdr3_aa: CASSDSGSRNEQFF; cdr3_nt: TGTGCCAGCAGTGATAGCGGGAGTAGGAATGAGCAGTTCTTC
clone_size: NA; d_call: TRBD2; j_call: TRBJ2-1; v_call: TRBV7-2; cdr3_aa: CASSALTSGSMGGQFF; cdr3_nt: TGTGCCAGCAGCGCTCTCACTAGCGGGAGTATGGGTGGGCAGTTCTTC
clone_size: NA; d_call: TRBD2; j_call: TRBJ2-2; v_call: TRBV7-2; cdr3_aa: CASSEGLAGLTANTGELFF; cdr3_nt: TGTGCCAGCAGCGAGGGACTAGCGGGCTTGACCGCGAACACCGGGGAGCTGTTTTTT
clone_size: many; d_call: NA; j_call: TRBJ1-2; v_call: TRBV2; cdr3_aa: CASRVEGGYTF; cdr3_nt: TGTGCCAGCAGAGTAGAGGGTGGCTACACCTTC
clone_size: NA; d_call: TRBD1; j_call: TRBJ2-5; v_call: TRBV20-1; cdr3_aa: CSANRQGRQTQYF; cdr3_nt: TGCAGTGCTAATCGACAGGGGAGGCAGACCCAGTACTTC
clone_size: few; d_call: NA; j_call: TRBJ2-7; v_call: TRBV6-5; cdr3_aa: CASSPQGGAYEQYF; cdr3_nt: TGTGCCAGCAGCCCACAGGGTGGGGCCTACGAGCAGTACTTC
clone_size: NA; d_call: NA; j_call: TRBJ1-1; v_call: TRBV7-9; cdr3_aa: CASSLPGEAFF; cdr3_nt: TGTGCCAGCAGCTTACCTGGTGAAGCTTTCTTT
clone_size: few; d_call: NA; j_call: TRBJ2-7; v_call: TRBV2; cdr3_aa: CASRYSSYEQYF; cdr3_nt: TGTGCCAGCAGGTATAGCTCCTACGAGCAGTACTTC
clone_size: NA; d_call: NA; j_call: TRBJ2-7; v_call: TRBV20-1; cdr3_aa: CSASLGRVSSGEQYF; cdr3_nt: TGCAGTGCTAGCTTGGGCAGGGTTTCTTCGGGGGAGCAGTACTTC
clone_size: NA; d_call: NA; j_call: TRBJ2-2; v_call: TRBV20-1; cdr3_aa: CSANRNTGELFF; cdr3_nt: TGCAGTGCTAACAGAAACACCGGGGAGCTGTTTTTT
clone_size: many; d_call: TRBD1; j_call: TRBJ2-5; v_call: TRBV11-1; cdr3_aa: CASSMRTGARTQYF; cdr3_nt: TGTGCCAGCAGCATGAGGACAGGCGCCCGGACCCAGTACTTC
clone_size: few; d_call: TRBD2; j_call: TRBJ2-5; v_call: TRBV7-9; cdr3_aa: CASSQTSGGGQETQYF; cdr3_nt: TGTGCCAGCAGCCAGACTAGCGGGGGAGGCCAAGAGACCCAGTACTTC
clone_size: NA; d_call: TRBD1; j_call: TRBJ1-1; v_call: TRBV5-1; cdr3_aa: CASSFSGGNTEAFF; cdr3_nt: TGCGCCAGCAGCTTTTCAGGGGGCAACACTGAAGCTTTCTTT
clone_size: many; d_call: NA; j_call: TRBJ2-3; v_call: TRBV20-1; cdr3_aa: CSARSSGTDTQYF; cdr3_nt: TGCAGTGCCCGTTCTAGCGGCACAGATACGCAGTATTTT
clone_size: NA; d_call: NA; j_call: TRBJ1-5; v_call: TRBV18; cdr3_aa: CASSLSEDQPQHF; cdr3_nt: TGTGCCAGCTCCCTCTCTGAGGATCAGCCCCAGCATTTT
clone_size: NA; d_call: TRBD1; j_call: TRBJ1-1; v_call: TRBV20-1; cdr3_aa: CSARQGTEAFF; cdr3_nt: TGCAGTGCTCGACAGGGCACTGAAGCTTTCTTT
clone_size: few; d_call: NA; j_call: TRBJ1-5; v_call: TRBV18; cdr3_aa: CASSPEQLGNQPQHF; cdr3_nt: TGTGCCAGCTCACCAGAACAACTGGGTAATCAGCCCCAGCATTTT
clone_size: many; d_call: NA; j_call: TRBJ2-5; v_call: TRBV20-1; cdr3_aa: CSALLTGLKTQYF; cdr3_nt: TGCAGTGCCCTATTGACAGGATTGAAGACCCAGTACTTC
clone_size: few; d_call: TRBD2; j_call: TRBJ2-7; v_call: TRBV4-2; cdr3_aa: CASGGGLAGVGAYEQYF; cdr3_nt: TGTGCCAGTGGAGGGGGACTAGCGGGAGTAGGTGCCTACGAGCAGTACTTC
clone_size: NA; d_call: TRBD1; j_call: TRBJ1-1; v_call: TRBV5-1; cdr3_aa: CASRDIRGTITEAFF; cdr3_nt: TGCGCCAGCAGGGATATCAGGGGGACTATCACTGAAGCTTTCTTT
clone_size: NA; d_call: TRBD2; j_call: TRBJ2-2; v_call: TRBV20-1; cdr3_aa: CSAKNSGTGELFF; cdr3_nt: TGCAGTGCTAAAAATAGCGGGACCGGGGAGCTGTTTTTT
clone_size: NA; d_call: TRBD1; j_call: TRBJ2-2; v_call: TRBV12-3/TRBV12-4; cdr3_aa: CASSLTQGAGELFF; cdr3_nt: TGTGCCAGCAGTTTAACACAGGGGGCCGGGGAGCTGTTTTTT
clone_size: NA; d_call: NA; j_call: TRBJ2-5; v_call: TRBV20-1; cdr3_aa: CSARGQGNVETQYF; cdr3_nt: TGCAGTGCTAGAGGGCAGGGGAACGTAGAGACCCAGTACTTC
clone_size: NA; d_call: NA; j_call: TRBJ2-1; v_call: TRBV7-7; cdr3_aa: CASSSLFGNEQFF; cdr3_nt: TGTGCTAGCAGCTCCCTATTCGGGAATGAGCAGTTCTTC
clone_size: once; d_call: TRBD2; j_call: TRBJ2-7; v_call: TRBV7-9; cdr3_aa: CASSLAGTSAYEQYF; cdr3_nt: TGTGCCAGCAGCCTAGCCGGGACTAGCGCGTACGAGCAGTACTTC
clone_size: few; d_call: NA; j_call: TRBJ1-5; v_call: TRBV6-5; cdr3_aa: CASSATDSNQPQHF; cdr3_nt: TGTGCCAGCAGCGCGACTGATAGCAATCAGCCCCAGCATTTT
clone_size: NA; d_call: NA; j_call: TRBJ2-3; v_call: TRBV20-1; cdr3_aa: CSAQRQAYDTDTQYF; cdr3_nt: TGCAGTGCTCAAAGACAGGCCTATGACACAGATACGCAGTATTTT
clone_size: few; d_call: NA; j_call: TRBJ2-5; v_call: TRBV10-3; cdr3_aa: CAISDKGPQETQYF; cdr3_nt: TGTGCCATCAGTGATAAAGGGCCCCAGGAGACCCAGTACTTC
clone_size: NA; d_call: NA; j_call: TRBJ2-1; v_call: TRBV12-3/TRBV12-4; cdr3_aa: CASSTRTGNNEQFF; cdr3_nt: TGTGCCAGCAGCACCCGGACTGGTAACAATGAGCAGTTCTTC
clone_size: NA; d_call: TRBD1; j_call: TRBJ2-3; v_call: TRBV11-2; cdr3_aa: CASSPGTGDTDTQYF; cdr3_nt: TGTGCCAGCAGCCCGGGGACAGGGGACACAGATACGCAGTATTTT
clone_size: few; d_call: NA; j_call: TRBJ1-5; v_call: TRBV12-3/TRBV12-4; cdr3_aa: CASSYGGVVNQPQHF; cdr3_nt: TGTGCCAGCAGTTATGGTGGGGTGGTCAATCAGCCCCAGCATTTT
clone_size: NA; d_call: NA; j_call: TRBJ1-1; v_call: TRBV29-1; cdr3_aa: CSVEEKFVSEAFF; cdr3_nt: TGCAGCGTTGAAGAAAAATTCGTCAGTGAAGCTTTCTTT
clone_size: few; d_call: NA; j_call: TRBJ2-3; v_call: TRBV10-3; cdr3_aa: CAISDLISGGSTDTQYF; cdr3_nt: TGTGCCATCAGTGACCTAATCTCGGGCGGAAGCACAGATACGCAGTATTTT
clone_size: NA; d_call: TRBD1; j_call: TRBJ2-7; v_call: TRBV6-5; cdr3_aa: CASSYAPGQGNVLSYEQYF; cdr3_nt: TGTGCCAGCAGTTACGCCCCCGGACAGGGAAATGTCCTCTCCTACGAGCAGTACTTC
clone_size: few; d_call: TRBD2; j_call: TRBJ2-7; v_call: TRBV20-1; cdr3_aa: CSASGEGAGAREQYF; cdr3_nt: TGCAGTGCCAGCGGGGAAGGAGCGGGAGCGAGAGAGCAGTACTTC